Detailed here is one TCR beta chain. Its antigen remains unidentified. Germline CDR1 and CDR2: LNHDA and SQIVND (reference sequence). There are 15 residues in the CDR3. Losses at the gene ends were 4 bases for V and 4 bases for J; bases not matched to a gene: 9. The data belong to a study of OX40 agonist ivuxolimab in advanced cancers. Across the study: Dose-escalation patients suffered from hepatocellular carcinoma, melanoma, renal cell or head and neck cancer. Three patients got partial responses; one had hepatocellular carcinoma and two had cutaneous melanoma.

Sequencing used immunoSEQ multiplex PCR; TCRdb keeps in-frame clones, though not all of them. The sample consists of tens of thousands of clones, 79% of them appearing once. General study results and limits: Low normalized T-cell clonal expansion was also seen in some nonresponders.

Specimen: CD4+ or CD8+ T cells sorted from blood, collected in a trial of the OX40 agonist ivuxolimab. The chain uses TRBV19 and TRBJ1-1, with 7 nucleotides matching TRBD1. The sequence was obtained from an adult with an advanced solid tumor such as melanoma, head and neck, liver or kidney cancer. CDR3 in amino acids: CASSTKTGLATEAFF. The CDR3 nucleotides are TGTGCCAGTAGTACAAAGACAGGGTTGGCCACTGAAGCTTTCTTT.